The T cell receptor (beta chain) under discussion was sequenced for a study of control samples from healthy donors and cancer patients. Trimming removed 2 bases at V and 2 bases at J, with 3 bases between. CDR3 length: 12 amino acids. CDR1 is MDHEN, CDR2 SYDVKM, per germline. Profiled with immunoSEQ multiplex PCR; TCRdb holds only in-frame clones, not every one. The data contain roughly 200,000 clones, about 95% of them singletons. As concerns this clone: Other DNA sequences from this sample encode an identical CDR3 as well.

The gene calls are TRBV28 and TRBJ1-2; D not certain. Sequences were obtained from blood. The receptor was derived from a man aged 45-65 years in good health. The CDR3, as DNA: TGTGCCAGCAGTTTAGAGAACTATGGCTACACCTTC. It yields the protein CASSLENYGYTF.